The next 12 T cell receptor beta chains were all read from a single sample in a study of T cell responses to AZD1222 COVID-19 vaccine. The repertoire was sequenced with immunoSEQ multiplex PCR; TCRdb's copy has only in-frame clones and lacks some. The table records over 150,000 clones, around 91% of them present only once. Specimen: peripheral blood, collected on day 0 of AZD1222 vaccination. The receptors were gathered from an adult in good health.

This clone occurred once. The rearrangement joins TRBV5-4 to TRBJ2-1, with 8 positions matching TRBD2. CDR3 length: 16 residues. Per germline, CDR1 SGHNT and CDR2 YYREEE (reference sequence). J lost 3 bases, V lost 0 bases, and 5 bases had no gene match. Here the CDR3 DNA reads TGTGCCAGCAGCTTGGTCGGCGGGGGGAACTACAATGAGCAGTTCTTC. Protein sequence: CASSLVGGGNYNEQFF. Supplemented by reference TRBV5-4 and TRBJ2-1, the full variable domain reads ETGVTQSPTHLIKTRGQQVTLRCSSQSGHNTVSWYQQALGQGPQFIFQYYREEENGRGNFPPRFSGLQFPNYSSELNVNALELDDSALYLCASSLVGGGNYNEQFFGPGTRLTVL.

This clone was found once. This chain links TRBV6-9 with TRBJ2-7, with unresolved D. There are 16 residues in the CDR3. The germline V and J ends were trimmed by 0 bases and 2 bases, with 14 bases remaining between them. Germline V CDR1 and CDR2: MNHGY, SVAAGI. CDR3 in DNA: TGTGCCAGCAGTTATTCGGGCAGACTCGCCCCCTACGAGCAGTACTTC. Amino acid sequence: CASSYSGRLAPYEQYF.

This chain joins TRBV5-6 and TRBJ2-1, with 11 bases lining up with TRBD2. J was trimmed by 3 bases and V by 5 bases; bases with no gene match: 4. The CDR3 is 15 residues long. The V gene's germline CDR1 is SGHDT and CDR2 YYEEEE. CDR3 amino acids: CASSFTSGGYNEQFF. For the CDR3, the DNA is TGTGCCAGCAGTTTTACTAGCGGGGGCTACAATGAGCAGTTCTTC.

This clone has a handful of counts. In the same sample, other DNA sequences code for this CDR3. The genes are TRBV30 and TRBJ2-7; D uncertain. Deletions cut 0 bases from V and 3 bases from J, with 6 bases between. The CDR3 spans 12 residues. Germline CDR1 and CDR2: GTSNPN and SVGIG (reference sequence). Here the CDR3 reads CAWSVSVYEQYF. For the CDR3, the DNA is TGTGCCTGGAGTGTATCGGTCTACGAGCAGTACTTC.

This chain links TRBV7-8 with TRBJ1-5; TRBD1 agrees at 10 bases. CDR1 and CDR2 (germline): SGHVS, FQNEAQ. The CDR3 totals 15 residues. The J segment lost 6 bases and the V segment lost 5 bases, leaving 7 bases of the junction unmatched. The CDR3 loop is CASSAATGGFQPQHF. The CDR3 bases are TGTGCCAGCAGCGCCGCGACAGGGGGCTTTCAGCCCCAGCATTTT.

The V call is TRBV13, the J call TRBJ2-1; 10 bases are shared with TRBD2. The CDR3 covers 13 residues. Germline V lookup: CDR1 PRHDT, CDR2 FYEKMQ (reference sequence). V gave up 6 bases and J gave up 4 bases; unmatched junction bases: 0. CDR3 bases: TGTGCCAGCAGTAGCGGGGGGTACAATGAGCAGTTCTTC. It specifies CASSSGGYNEQFF.

The CDR3 DNA reads TGTGCCAGCAGCAGTGCGACAGGTTTGTCCGGGGAGCTGTTTTTT. This translates into CASSSATGLSGELFF. The chain recombines TRBV5-4 with TRBJ2-2, with D possibly being TRBD1 (6 bases). From germline, CDR1 is SGHNT and CDR2 YYREEE (reference sequence). V lost 4 bases and J 6 bases, leaving 16 bases between the germline ends. The CDR3 spans 15 residues.

This clone appeared once. The V and J genes are TRBV7-2 and TRBJ1-5; D may be TRBD1 (6 bases). V was pared by 4 bases and J by 1 base, with 11 bases between. The CDR3 sequence is 15 residues long. The germline V gene has CDR1 SGHTA and CDR2 FQGNSA. The chain's CDR3 is CASSSRTASNQPQHF. CDR3 coding DNA: TGTGCCAGCAGCTCGCGGACAGCGAGCAATCAGCCCCAGCATTTT.

This chain links TRBV6-1 with TRBJ1-5; 8 positions match TRBD1. The J segment lost 1 base and the V segment lost 5 bases, leaving 1 base of the junction unmatched. The CDR3 is 14 residues long. CDR1 is MNHNS and CDR2 is SASEGT in the germline V gene. The CDR3 DNA follows: TGTGCCAGCAGTAACAGGGGGAGCAATCAGCCCCAGCATTTT. Amino acids: CASSNRGSNQPQHF.

The chain links TRBV19 to TRBJ1-2, with a weak D call TRBD1 (5 bases). Germline V gene data show CDR1 as LNHDA and CDR2 as SQIVND (reference sequence). V was trimmed by 10 bases and J by 7 bases, leaving 19 bases between them. This CDR3 region has 13 residues. The CDR3: CATLRGAVGGYTF. The CDR3 DNA reads as TGTGCCACACTGCGGGGCGCAGTAGGTGGCTACACCTTC.

The chain employs TRBV5-6 and TRBJ2-5; D may be TRBD2 (6 bases). The CDR3 consists of 14 residues. V shed 2 bases and J shed 4 bases, with 12 bases lying between them. In germline, CDR1 is SGHDT, CDR2 YYEEEE. The CDR3 DNA reads as TGTGCCAGCAGCTTCTGGGTGGGGGGAGAGACCCAGTACTTC. This encodes CASSFWVGGETQYF.

The chain links TRBV6-1 to TRBJ2-7; D remains unclear. This CDR3 is 15 amino acids long. Trimming stripped 0 bases from V and 3 bases from J, with 12 bases between. From germline, CDR1 is MNHNS and CDR2 SASEGT. CDR3 DNA: TGTGCCAGCAGTGAAGCTGCGACCGAAGTCTACGAGCAGTACGTC. The encoded protein is CASSEAATEVYEQYV.